The source of this T cell receptor (beta chain) is a study of human T cells and chemical hapten exposure. Study-wide findings and caveats: There was no change with DPC sensitization in TCRs above 1 in 1000 frequency.

Time point indicated: patch test 1, 2 weeks after DPC sensitization. Treatment in this sample: therapeutic diphenylcyclopropenone sensitization with weekly scalp DPC. For the library, individual cDNA molecules each received unique molecular identifiers. TCRdb redid the calling of the RACE reads with MiXCR, one entry per CDR3 protein. The sample includes about 340,000 distinct CDR3 sequences, under 8% of them seen just once. As for this clonotype: The antigen is not known.

This CDR3 region has 10 residues. J gave up 6 bases and V 7 bases, and 2 bases lay outside the gene matches. Germline V gene data show CDR1 as SQVTM and CDR2 as ANQGSEA. This TCR came from a young woman with alopecia areata. Some clones in this sample may be carry-over from other donors' samples. The sequences come from whole blood, collected in connection with sensitization to the hapten diphenylcyclopropenone (DPC). The chain is built from TRBV29-1 and TRBJ1-1, with 7 bases matching TRBD1. In DNA, the CDR3 is TGCAGCGCAGGACAGGCTGAAGCTTTCTTT. Translating it yields CSAGQAEAFF.